This T cell receptor beta chain was obtained from a study of T cells in Graves' hyperthyroidism and ophthalmopathy. Stable hyperthyroidism: no ophthalmopathy progression over 18 months of follow-up. Recently diagnosed hyperthyroidism of less than 2 months' duration affected patients aged 18 to 65. Amplification yielded TCR beta CDR3 regions, with RNA transcripts as the source. The TCR CDR3 was amplified in a first-round RT-PCR using the HTBI primer set. TCRdb independently ran MiXCR on the multiplex PCR reads; one entry per CDR3 protein. Counted here are 500,000 to 700,000 distinct CDR3 sequences, approximately 15% occurring once; the ten biggest clones make up under 20%. About this clonotype: Antigen specificity is unknown.

The CDR3 covers 17 residues. Germline V gene lookup returns CDR1 SGHKS and CDR2 YYEKEE (reference sequence). The V and J ends lost 1 base and 7 bases respectively, with 20 bases between them. Study-level points and caveats: Ophthalmopathy, which appeared later, was predicted by the model a median roughly 6.4 months before onset. Stable hyperthyroidism was told apart from ophthalmopathy by a model built on 13 V-J features.

The sequence was obtained from a woman younger than 30 with Graves' hyperthyroidism. The specimen was blood. The chain has TRBV5-5 and TRBJ1-4, with D hard to call. The CDR3 sequence: CASSLNLASVFSEKLFF. DNA of the CDR3: TGTGCCAGCAGCTTGAATTTGGCAAGCGTCTTTAGTGAAAAACTGTTTTTT.